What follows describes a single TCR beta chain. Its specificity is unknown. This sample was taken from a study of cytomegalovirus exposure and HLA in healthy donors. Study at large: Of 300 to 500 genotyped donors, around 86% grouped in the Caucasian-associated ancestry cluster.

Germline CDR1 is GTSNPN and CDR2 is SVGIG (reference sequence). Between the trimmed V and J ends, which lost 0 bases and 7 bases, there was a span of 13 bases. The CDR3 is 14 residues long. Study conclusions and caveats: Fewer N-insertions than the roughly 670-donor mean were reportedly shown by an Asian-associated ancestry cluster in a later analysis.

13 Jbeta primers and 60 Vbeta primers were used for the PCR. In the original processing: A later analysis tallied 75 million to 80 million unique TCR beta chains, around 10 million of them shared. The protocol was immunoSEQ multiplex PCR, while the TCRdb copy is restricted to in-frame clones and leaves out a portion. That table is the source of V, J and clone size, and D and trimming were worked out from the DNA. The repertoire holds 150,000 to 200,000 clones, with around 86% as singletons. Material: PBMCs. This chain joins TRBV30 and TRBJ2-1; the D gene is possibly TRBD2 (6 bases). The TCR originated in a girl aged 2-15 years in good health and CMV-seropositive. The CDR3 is CAWSVGWEENEQFF. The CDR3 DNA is TGTGCCTGGAGTGTAGGGTGGGAGGAGAATGAGCAGTTCTTC.